This T cell receptor (beta chain) is from a study of T cell responses to AZD1222 COVID-19 vaccine. Study results and caveats: Spike-wide vaccine-associated CD4 TCRs dominated at 160-218 and 743-854. Spike-specific TCR breadth and depth both grew after two AZD1222 doses.

Concerning this clone: What it recognizes is unknown.

TCRdb's copy holds only in-frame clones and misses some; the assay was immunoSEQ multiplex PCR. Altogether about 110,000 clones are present, 88% being singletons, with the ten largest covering around 6%. Second doses were pooled across both intervals (about 4 or about 12 weeks). The germline CDR1 and CDR2 sequences are LNHNV and YYDKDF (reference sequence). Trimming took off 1 base at V and 5 bases at J, with 17 bases between the two ends. CDR3 length: 16 amino acids. V usage is TRBV15 and J usage is TRBJ1-2; weak D call: TRBD1 (5 bases). This TCR was recovered from an adult who received the AZD1222 COVID-19 vaccine. The sample consisted of peripheral blood, taken 28 days after the second AZD1222 dose. As DNA, the CDR3 is TGTGCCACCAGCAGAGGGGGGTCAGCCCGGGTTTATGGCTACACCTTC. It yields the protein CATSRGGSARVYGYTF.